Sequencing of this T cell receptor beta chain was carried out in a study of shared clonotypes between healthy human individuals. Naive CD8 cells comprised CD45RO-negative, CCR7-positively selected cells, excluding terminally differentiated effector memory CD45RA+ cells. Donation came from healthy HIV-negative adults that had no recent acute infections or vaccinations. The germline V gene encodes CDR1 LGHNT and CDR2 FRNRAP. After removal of 1 base from V and 2 bases from J, the junction contained 1 base not matched to a gene. This CDR3 is 14 amino acids long. Only in-frame clones appear in the TCRdb table, and some are missing; sequencing was by immunoSEQ multiplex PCR. The table lists about 820,000 clones, more than 85% of them singletons, with around 24% in the top ten.

What was sequenced was naive CD8+ T cells sorted from blood. The chain combines TRBV12-5 with TRBJ2-7, with TRBD1 matching over 8 bases. This sequence was found in a man younger than 40 in good health. The CDR3 DNA sequence: TGTGCTAGTGGTTTGGCGGACAGGGCCTACGAGCAGTACTTC. Protein sequence: CASGLADRAYEQYF.